The 23 T cell receptor beta chains reported below all come from one sample, sequenced in a study of cytomegalovirus exposure and HLA in healthy donors. PCR employed 60 Vbeta and 13 Jbeta primers. Measured with immunoSEQ multiplex PCR; TCRdb has only the in-frame clones, and not every one. The sample holds around 150,000 clones, approximately 85% seen once. The sequenced material came from PBMCs. The receptors here all came from a man younger than 35 in good health and CMV-seropositive.

The rearrangement joins TRBV2 to TRBJ1-1; TRBD1 aligns across 7 bases. Germline-derived CDR1 and CDR2 are SNHLY and FYNNEI. This CDR3 is built from 13 residues. Trimming removed 8 bases from V and 1 base from J; junction bases left unmatched: 4. CDR3 DNA sequence: TGTGCCAGCCTCGGACAGGCGAACACTGAAGCTTTCTTT. Amino acid sequence: CASLGQANTEAFF.

J is TRBJ2-7 and V is TRBV4-1; 9 bases match TRBD1. J was trimmed by 3 bases and V by 2 bases; bases with no gene match: 2. This CDR3 comprises 14 residues. The germline gives CDR1 MGHRA, CDR2 YSYEKL. The CDR3: CASSQPGQGYEQYF. CDR3 nucleotide sequence: TGCGCCAGCAGCCAACCGGGACAGGGCTACGAGCAGTACTTC.

The chain couples TRBV7-2 to TRBJ1-6; TRBD1 matches at 7 bases. The CDR3 totals 13 residues. The germline gives CDR1 SGHTA, CDR2 FQGNSA. The V gene end was trimmed by 8 bases and the J gene end by 4 bases; junction bases not matched to a gene: 2. CDR3 protein: CASGQVYNSPLHF. The CDR3 DNA is TGTGCCAGCGGACAGGTGTATAATTCACCCCTCCACTTT. Full variable domain (remainder filled in from reference TRBV7-2 and TRBJ1-6): GAGVSQSPSNKVTEKGKDVELRCDPISGHTALYWYRQSLGQGLEFLIYFQGNSAPDKSGLPSDRFSAERTGGSVSTLTIQRTQQEDSAVYLCASGQVYNSPLHFGNGTRLTVT.

The rearrangement uses TRBV7-2 and TRBJ1-2; no definite D call. The germline V gene has CDR1 SGHTA and CDR2 FQGNSA. Trimming pared 6 bases from V and 7 bases from J, leaving 12 bases between. The CDR3 runs 12 residues. CDR3 DNA sequence: TGTGCCAGCAGTATCGGAGGTGGTGGCTACACCTTC. This gives the protein CASSIGGGGYTF.

The genes are TRBV11-3 and TRBJ2-7; 11 bases align to TRBD2. CDR3 length: 14 residues. CDR1 is SGHNT and CDR2 is YENEEA in the germline V gene. V lost 3 bases and J lost 2; bases outside the gene matches: 0. DNA of the CDR3: TGTGCCAGCAGCTTTAGCGGGGGGGCCTACGAGCAGTACTTC. Residues: CASSFSGGAYEQYF.

The J gene is TRBJ1-1, the V gene TRBV6-5, with unresolved D. Trimming took off 7 bases at V and 5 bases at J, with 11 bases between the two ends. This CDR3 has 12 residues. Per germline, CDR1 MNHEY and CDR2 SVGAGI. CDR3 DNA sequence: TGTGCCAGCACCTCTGGAGGGACTGAAGCTTTCTTT. The encoded protein is CASTSGGTEAFF.

This chain connects TRBV4-1 to TRBJ2-7; weak D call: TRBD2 (6 bases). V lost 0 bases and J 4 bases, leaving 13 bases between the germline ends. Germline V CDR1 and CDR2: MGHRA, YSYEKL. There are 15 residues in the CDR3. The CDR3 DNA follows: TGCGCCAGCAGCCAAGATGGGGCTGGGAGGTACGAGCAGTACTTC. Translating it yields CASSQDGAGRYEQYF.

The V call is TRBV7-9, the J call TRBJ2-1; 12 positions match TRBD2. With 2 bases clipped from V and 7 bases from J, the junction kept 3 bases outside the gene matches. CDR1 and CDR2 from the germline V gene are SEHNR and FQNEAQ (reference sequence). The CDR3 spans 15 residues. The CDR3 is CASSLLAGGDNEQFF. The DNA for the CDR3 is TGTGCCAGCAGCTTACTAGCGGGGGGGGATAATGAGCAGTTCTTC.

This chain links TRBV5-6 with TRBJ2-5, with D perhaps TRBD1 (6 bases). This CDR3 has 15 residues. Trimming left V 6 bases short and J 4 bases short, with 19 bases between. Germline assignment: CDR1 SGHDT and CDR2 YYEEEE. The CDR3 loop is CASNPQGLVIETQYF. The CDR3 coding sequence is TGTGCCAGCAACCCGCAGGGGCTCGTTATAGAGACCCAGTACTTC.

Only one count was recorded for this clone. This chain joins TRBV5-1 and TRBJ2-2; D remains unclear. Germline V gene sequence: CDR1 SGHRS, CDR2 YFSETQ. V was trimmed by 1 base and J by 0 bases, leaving 7 bases between them. The CDR3 sequence is 15 residues long. The CDR3, as DNA: TGCGCCAGCAGCTTGAACAGTGCGAACACCGGGGAGCTGTTTTTT. This translates into CASSLNSANTGELFF.

The CDR3 sequence: CASSSRRGLGNTIYF. The CDR3 region has the DNA TGTGCCAGCAGCTCGAGGAGGGGGCTTGGAAACACCATATATTTT. V gene TRBV11-3 combines with J gene TRBJ1-3; 7 bases align to TRBD1. Trimming cost V 4 bases and J 3 bases; bases outside gene matches: 6. Germline CDR1 reads SGHNT; CDR2 reads YENEEA. The CDR3 consists of 15 residues.

The rearrangement links TRBV29-1 to TRBJ2-5; D gene unclear. The J call is uncertain, as TRBJ2-7 better fits the DNA end. This CDR3 contains 11 residues. Germline assignment: CDR1 SQVTM and CDR2 ANQGSEA. The CDR3 here is CSVFWLGEQYF. CDR3 DNA: TGCAGCGTTTTCTGGCTGGGCGAGCAGTACTTC.

The genes are TRBV9 and TRBJ2-7; possibly TRBD1 for D (5 bases). This CDR3 has 16 amino acids. In germline, CDR1 is SGDLS, CDR2 YYNGEE. Trimming pared 0 bases from V and 5 bases from J, leaving 18 bases between. The CDR3 region has the DNA TGTGCCAGCAGCGTAGGTTACAGGTCAATAGGGGACGAGCAGTACTTC. Translating gives CASSVGYRSIGDEQYF. The full variable domain, with the rest looked up from reference TRBV9 and TRBJ2-7, is DSGVTQTPKHLITATGQRVTLRCSPRSGDLSVYWYQQSLDQGLQFLIQYYNGEERAKGNILERFSAQQFPDLHSELNLSSLELGDSALYFCASSVGYRSIGDEQYFGPGTRLTVT.

The CDR3 region has the DNA TGTGCCAGTAGCCATTACACCGGGACAGGGATGGTGGAACTGTTTTTT. Translation: CASSHYTGTGMVELFF. V gene TRBV19 combines with J gene TRBJ1-4; TRBD1 agrees at 9 bases. The CDR3 consists of 16 residues. J was trimmed by 12 bases and V by 6 bases; bases with no gene match: 17. CDR1 and CDR2 from the germline V gene are LNHDA and SQIVND (reference sequence).

The rearrangement links TRBV7-3 to TRBJ2-5, with 11 bases aligning to TRBD1. In germline, CDR1 is SGHTA, CDR2 FQGTGA. The CDR3 length is 15 residues. J was trimmed by 4 bases and V by 4 bases; bases with no gene match: 5. The CDR3 DNA reads TGTGCCAGCAGCTGGACAGGGGGCTCAGGAGAGACCCAGTACTTC. Protein sequence: CASSWTGGSGETQYF.

CDR3 in DNA: TGCGCCAGCAGCCCTGGGGGACTAAGCACAGATACGCAGTATTTT. Its translation: CASSPGGLSTDTQYF. The chain joins TRBV4-1 to TRBJ2-3; 7 nucleotides agree with TRBD2. The CDR3 runs to 15 residues. The V gene's germline CDR1 is MGHRA and CDR2 YSYEKL. Trimming at V came to 4 bases and at J to 0 bases, leaving 4 bases not matched to a gene.

The chain uses TRBV4-2 and TRBJ2-1; the match to TRBD1 covers 7 bases. V was pared by 1 base and J by 3 bases, with 3 bases of the junction left unmatched. CDR1 and CDR2 from the germline V gene are LGHNA and YNFKEQ. This CDR3 region has 15 residues. The CDR3, as DNA: TGTGCCAGCAGCCAAGGGGGACAGAGCTACAATGAGCAGTTCTTC. It specifies CASSQGGQSYNEQFF.

This sequence joins TRBV18 and TRBJ2-1; TRBD1 aligns across 7 bases. Germline V gene data show CDR1 as KGHSH and CDR2 as LQKENI. The CDR3 spans 14 residues. V shed 3 bases and J 5 bases; nucleotides not matched to a gene: 4. The CDR3 region is CASSPTGVHNEQFF. The DNA of the CDR3 is TGTGCCAGCTCACCTACAGGGGTACACAATGAGCAGTTCTTC.

The genes are TRBV6-1 and TRBJ1-5; D is ambiguous. Germline V gives CDR1 MNHNS, CDR2 SASEGT. Trimming took 3 bases from V and 9 from J, leaving 15 bases between them. The CDR3 is 14 amino acids. The CDR3 coding sequence is TGTGCCAGCAGTGACCGATCCGGAGGTATGCCCCAGCATTTT. It yields the protein CASSDRSGGMPQHF.

The chain couples TRBV2 to TRBJ1-6; 9 bases are shared with TRBD1. V lost 6 bases to trimming and J lost 7 bases; unmatched junction nucleotides: 7. The germline gives CDR1 SNHLY, CDR2 FYNNEI. This CDR3 comprises 15 residues. Here the CDR3 DNA reads TGTGCCAGCAGGGTAGGGACAGGGAACAATTCACCCCTCCACTTT. Encoded protein: CASRVGTGNNSPLHF. Complete variable domain (other parts from reference TRBV2 and TRBJ1-6): EPEVTQTPSHQVTQMGQEVILRCVPISNHLYFYWYRQILGQKVEFLVSFYNNEISEKSEIFDDQFSVERPDGSNFTLKIRSTKLEDSAMYFCASRVGTGNNSPLHFGNGTRLTVT.

The CDR3 here is CASSRGGGSYEQYF. CDR3 coding DNA: TGTGCCAGCAGCCGGGGGGGCGGCTCCTACGAGCAGTACTTC. This sequence joins TRBV6-5 and TRBJ2-7; TRBD2 agrees at 8 bases. Per the germline V gene, CDR1 is MNHEY and CDR2 is SVGAGI. CDR3 length: 14 residues. V lost 6 bases and J lost 0; bases outside the gene matches: 4.

This sequence joins TRBV4-1 and TRBJ1-1, with 9 bases aligning to TRBD1. V lost 3 bases and J lost 6; bases outside the gene matches: 5. Germline lookup yields CDR1 MGHRA and CDR2 YSYEKL. The CDR3 is 14 amino acids. In DNA form, the CDR3 reads TGCGCCAGCAGCCACCCGGGACAGGGACCTGAAGCTTTCTTT. This sequence encodes CASSHPGQGPEAFF.

The chain uses TRBV9 and TRBJ2-4, with 10 bases that match TRBD2. This CDR3 region has 16 residues. The trim removed 4 bases at V and 0 bases at J, leaving 4 bases unmatched. In germline, CDR1 is SGDLS, CDR2 YYNGEE. The CDR3 is CASSYSGGAAKNIQYF. Written as DNA, the CDR3 is TGTGCCAGCAGCTACAGCGGGGGGGCAGCCAAAAACATTCAGTACTTC.